This T cell receptor (beta chain) is drawn from a study of cytomegalovirus exposure and HLA in healthy donors. Overall study results and limits: Later on, a genetic analysis was performed. It linked a missense variant in DCLRE1C with V- and J-gene trimming of TCR beta.

Germline values: CDR1 SGHAT, CDR2 FQDESV (reference sequence). V lost 5 bases and J lost 3, with 11 bases in between. The length of the CDR3 is 13 residues. Everyone who donated was a healthy bone marrow donor. This clone came up once. Its matching antigen is unknown. Primers included in the PCR were 60 Vbeta and 13 Jbeta primers. In the original processing: A later analysis tallied some 80 million unique TCR beta chains, about 9.9 million of them shared. Sequenced by immunoSEQ multiplex PCR; TCRdb stores in-frame clones only, minus some. The V and J calls and clone size are taken from that table; D and trimming were inferred from the DNA. The sample includes roughly 130,000 clones, 84% of them seen just once.

The origin of this receptor is a woman aged 18-29 years in good health and CMV-seropositive. This rearrangement joins TRBV11-1 to TRBJ2-7; tentative D call: TRBD2 (5 bases). The specimen sequenced was PBMCs. The DNA for the CDR3 is TGTGCCAGCAGCATATTTCGGGGCTACGAGCAGTACTTC. It codes for CASSIFRGYEQYF. Looking up the rest from reference TRBV11-1 and TRBJ2-7 gives the full variable domain: EAEVAQSPRYKITEKSQAVAFWCDPISGHATLYWYRQILGQGPELLVQFQDESVVDDSQLPKDRFSAERLKGVDSTLKIQPAELGDSAMYLCASSIFRGYEQYFGPGTRLTVT.